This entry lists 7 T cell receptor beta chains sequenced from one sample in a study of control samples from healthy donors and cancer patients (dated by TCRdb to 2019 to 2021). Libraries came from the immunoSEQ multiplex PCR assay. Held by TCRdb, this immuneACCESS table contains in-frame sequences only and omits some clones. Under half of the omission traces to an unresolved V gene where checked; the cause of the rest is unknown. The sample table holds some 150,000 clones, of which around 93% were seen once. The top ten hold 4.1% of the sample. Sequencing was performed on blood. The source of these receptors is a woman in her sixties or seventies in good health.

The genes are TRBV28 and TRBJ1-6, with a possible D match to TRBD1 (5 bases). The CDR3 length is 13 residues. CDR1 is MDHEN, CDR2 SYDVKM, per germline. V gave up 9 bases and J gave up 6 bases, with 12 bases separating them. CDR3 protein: CASSDTFNSPLHF. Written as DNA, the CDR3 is TGTGCCAGTTCGGACACCTTTAATTCACCCCTCCACTTT.

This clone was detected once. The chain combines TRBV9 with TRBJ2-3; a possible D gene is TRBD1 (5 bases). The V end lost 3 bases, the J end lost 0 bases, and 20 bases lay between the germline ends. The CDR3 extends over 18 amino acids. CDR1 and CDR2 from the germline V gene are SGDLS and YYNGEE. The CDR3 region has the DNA TGTGCCAGCAGCGGGGGCCAGAATCCAGCCCAGAGCACAGATACGCAGTATTTT. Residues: CASSGGQNPAQSTDTQYF.

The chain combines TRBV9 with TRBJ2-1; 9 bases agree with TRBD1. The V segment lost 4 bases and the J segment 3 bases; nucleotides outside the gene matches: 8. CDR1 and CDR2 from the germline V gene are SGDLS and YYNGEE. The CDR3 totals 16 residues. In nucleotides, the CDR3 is TGTGCCAGCAGCCTGTTCGGGACAGGGAACTACAATGAGCAGTTCTTC. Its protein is CASSLFGTGNYNEQFF.

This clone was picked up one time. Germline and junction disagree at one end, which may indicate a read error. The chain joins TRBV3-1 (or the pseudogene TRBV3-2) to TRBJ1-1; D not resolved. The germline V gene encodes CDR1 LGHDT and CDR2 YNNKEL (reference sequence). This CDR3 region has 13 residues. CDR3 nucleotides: TGTGCCAGCAGCCAAGTTTCTTCTACTGGAGCTTTCTTT. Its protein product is CASSQVSSTGAFF.

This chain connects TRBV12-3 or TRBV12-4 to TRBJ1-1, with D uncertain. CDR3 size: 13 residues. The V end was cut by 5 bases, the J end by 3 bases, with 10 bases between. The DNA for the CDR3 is TGTGCCAGCAGTACGGACGGATACACTGAAGCTTTCTTT. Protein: CASSTDGYTEAFF.

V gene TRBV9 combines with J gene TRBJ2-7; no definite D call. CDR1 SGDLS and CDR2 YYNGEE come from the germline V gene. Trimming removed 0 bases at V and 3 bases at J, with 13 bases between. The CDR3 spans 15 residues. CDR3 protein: CASSVAPGRNYEQYF. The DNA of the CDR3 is TGTGCCAGCAGCGTAGCCCCGGGTAGAAACTACGAGCAGTACTTC.

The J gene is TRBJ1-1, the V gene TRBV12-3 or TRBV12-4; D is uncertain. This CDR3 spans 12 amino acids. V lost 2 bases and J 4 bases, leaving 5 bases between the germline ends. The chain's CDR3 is CASSLISTEAFF. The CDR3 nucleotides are TGTGCCAGCAGTTTAATATCCACTGAAGCTTTCTTT.